This is a list of T cell receptor beta chains from one sample in a study of T cells in Graves' hyperthyroidism and ophthalmopathy. Using its own MiXCR run on the multiplex PCR reads, TCRdb lists one record per CDR3 protein. The table records 300,000 to 400,000 distinct CDR3 sequences, around 13% of them present only once. The sequenced sample consisted of blood. These receptors came from a woman aged 25-40 years with Graves' hyperthyroidism. The CDR3 runs from the conserved cysteine through the conserved F or W. A D gene is named only where the DNA matches it firmly. Clone size, where shown, is once, few, many, or a class for clones that have expanded.

TRBJ1-5	few	TRBV6-1	NA	CASSLDGTYQPQHF	TGTGCCAGCAGTCTGGACGGGACCTATCAGCCCCAGCATTTT
TRBJ2-1	many	TRBV6-1	NA	CASKDGSALNEQFF	TGTGCCAGCAAGGACGGGAGTGCACTCAATGAGCAGTTCTTC
TRBJ2-1	NA	TRBV14	TRBD1	CASSQGDRGGLSEQFF	TGTGCCAGCAGCCAAGGAGACAGGGGCGGATTGAGTGAGCAGTTCTTC
TRBJ1-5	few	TRBV19	NA	CASRGELSAYSNQPQHF	TGTGCCAGTAGGGGTGAACTGTCAGCATATAGCAATCAGCCCCAGCATTTT
TRBJ2-5	few	TRBV29-1	NA	CSVQWGETQYF	TGCAGCGTCCAATGGGGAGAGACCCAGTACTTC
TRBJ2-7	NA	TRBV6-1	TRBD1	CASQPRGQAIEQYF	TGTGCCAGCCAACCTCGAGGACAGGCCATCGAGCAGTACTTC
TRBJ2-5	NA	TRBV18	TRBD1	CASSPGQGQGAQYF	TGTGCCAGCTCACCCGGACAGGGCCAAGGGGCCCAGTACTTC
TRBJ2-7	NA	TRBV20-1	TRBD1	CSANTGVGYEQYF	TGCAGTGCTAATACAGGGGTGGGATACGAGCAGTACTTC
TRBJ2-2	NA	TRBV7-9	NA	CASSTPVGRQTNTGELFF	TGTGCCAGCAGCACACCTGTAGGGCGCCAGACGAACACCGGAGAGCTGTTTTTT
TRBJ2-3	many	TRBV7-2	NA	CASSFGGIGDTQYF	TGTGCCAGCAGCTTCGGCGGGATTGGCGATACGCAGTATTTT
TRBJ2-7	few	TRBV19	NA	CASSIADEQYF	TGTGCCAGTAGTATAGCCGACGAGCAGTACTTC
TRBJ1-5	few	TRBV28	NA	CASSRTWREDQPQHF	TGTGCCAGCAGCCGCACATGGAGGGAGGATCAGCCCCAGCATTTT
TRBJ2-2	NA	TRBV12-3/TRBV12-4	NA	CASREGVNTGELFF	TGTGCCAGCAGGGAGGGAGTGAACACCGGGGAGCTGTTTTTT
TRBJ2-6	few	TRBV5-4	NA	CASSPTRRSSGANVLTF	TGTGCCAGCAGCCCAACACGACGGAGCTCTGGGGCCAACGTCCTGACTTTC
TRBJ2-5	NA	TRBV20-1	NA	CSARGGKDQETQYF	TGCAGTGCTAGAGGCGGGAAAGACCAAGAGACCCAGTACTTC
TRBJ2-1	many	TRBV6-2/TRBV6-3	NA	CASSPIYNEQFF	TGTGCCAGCAGCCCCATTTACAATGAGCAGTTCTTC
TRBJ1-4	NA	TRBV20-1	NA	CSARETTTRSGFNEKLFF	TGCAGTGCTAGAGAGACTACGACACGATCGGGGTTTAATGAAAAACTGTTTTTT
TRBJ2-7	many	TRBV11-2	NA	CASSLGNGGRGSYEQYF	TGTGCCAGCAGCTTAGGGAACGGGGGCCGGGGCTCCTACGAGCAGTACTTC
TRBJ1-1	many	TRBV19	NA	CASSILLRDTEAFF	TGTGCCAGTAGTATCCTTCTCCGAGACACTGAAGCTTTCTTT
TRBJ2-3	many	TRBV10-3	NA	CAIKGSSDTQYF	TGTGCCATCAAGGGTTCCTCAGATACGCAGTATTTT
TRBJ2-1	many	TRBV28	NA	CASRLPLTLSSYNEQFF	TGTGCCAGCAGACTCCCCTTGACTCTGAGCTCCTACAATGAGCAGTTCTTC
TRBJ1-6	many	TRBV19	NA	CASSSRTNSPLHF	TGTGCCAGTAGTTCCAGGACGAATTCACCCCTCCACTTT
TRBJ2-5	once	TRBV3-1	NA	CASSHLEETQYF	TGTGCCAGCAGCCACCTTGAAGAGACCCAGTACTTC
TRBJ1-1	many	TRBV19	NA	CASTSGRGDLNTEAFF	TGTGCCAGTACCTCTGGCAGGGGCGATTTGAACACTGAAGCTTTCTTT
TRBJ2-7	many	TRBV28	TRBD2	CASSSPGLAGVVEQYF	TGTGCCAGCAGTTCCCCCGGACTAGCGGGAGTGGTCGAGCAGTACTTC
TRBJ1-6	NA	TRBV7-9	NA	CASSLLEKGSPLHF	TGTGCCAGCAGCTTATTGGAGAAAGGATCACCCCTCCACTTT
TRBJ2-7	few	TRBV5-1	NA	CASSTGPSSYEQYF	TGCGCCAGCAGCACGGGACCCTCCTCCTACGAGCAGTACTTC
TRBJ2-1	NA	TRBV7-9	TRBD2	CASSFSGRSDEQFF	TGTGCCAGCAGCTTTAGCGGGAGGAGCGATGAGCAGTTCTTC
TRBJ2-7	few	TRBV2	NA	CASSEAVYSSYEQYF	TGTGCCAGCAGTGAAGCGGTCTACTCCTCCTACGAGCAGTACTTC
TRBJ2-5	few	TRBV20-1	TRBD1	CSARERGQGGQGTQYF	TGCAGTGCTAGAGAGCGGGGACAGGGTGGTCAAGGGACCCAGTACTTC
TRBJ1-3	many	TRBV7-9	NA	CASSLRISGNTIYF	TGTGCCAGCAGCTTACGCATCTCTGGAAACACCATATATTTT
TRBJ2-1	NA	TRBV4-3	TRBD2	CASSRVAGTSGYNEQFF	TGCGCCAGCAGCCGGGTAGCCGGGACTAGCGGATACAATGAGCAGTTCTTC
TRBJ2-7	NA	TRBV19	TRBD2	CASRKTSGDSYEQYF	TGTGCCAGTAGAAAAACTAGCGGGGACTCCTACGAGCAGTACTTC
TRBJ1-6	NA	TRBV27	NA	CASSLSQQQALHF	TGTGCCAGCAGTTTATCTCAGCAGCAGGCCCTCCACTTT
TRBJ2-7	many	TRBV29-1	TRBD1	CSATSETGGWEEQYF	TGCAGCGCTACCTCGGAGACAGGGGGCTGGGAAGAGCAGTACTTC
TRBJ2-3	few	TRBV7-2	TRBD2	CASSLELAGGFDTQYF	TGTGCCAGCAGCTTAGAACTAGCGGGAGGGTTCGATACGCAGTATTTT
TRBJ2-2	many	TRBV6-1	NA	CASSSQGRINTGELFF	TGTGCCAGCAGCTCCCAAGGCAGAATCAACACCGGGGAGCTGTTTTTT
TRBJ2-7	NA	TRBV9	NA	CASSEYETGSKQYF	TGTGCCAGCAGCGAATACGAGACGGGTAGCAAGCAGTACTTC
TRBJ1-3	few	TRBV28	NA	CASSLAGANSGNTIYF	TGTGCCAGCAGTTTGGCGGGCGCCAACTCTGGAAACACCATATATTTT
TRBJ2-7	many	TRBV5-1	TRBD2	CASSFGTNPYEQYF	TGCGCCAGCAGCTTCGGGACTAACCCCTACGAGCAGTACTTC
TRBJ2-7	NA	TRBV9	TRBD2	CASSVAGLAGDYEQYF	TGTGCCAGCAGCGTAGCTGGACTAGCGGGGGATTACGAGCAGTACTTC
TRBJ1-5	many	TRBV28	NA	CASSFHPLSGGSNQPQHF	TGTGCCAGCAGTTTCCATCCTCTCTCTGGGGGTAGCAATCAGCCCCAGCATTTT
TRBJ2-1	few	TRBV20-1	TRBD2	CSASGGGLAGFDEQFF	TGCAGTGCTAGTGGGGGGGGACTAGCGGGTTTCGATGAGCAGTTCTTC
TRBJ2-6	many	TRBV30	NA	CACYGSGANVLTF	TGTGCCTGCTACGGCTCTGGGGCCAACGTCCTGACTTTC
TRBJ2-1	many	TRBV30	NA	CAWSLAGDEQFF	TGTGCCTGGAGCTTAGCAGGGGATGAGCAGTTCTTC
TRBJ2-7	many	TRBV28	NA	CATLYRPTYEQYF	TGTGCCACCCTATACAGGCCAACCTACGAGCAGTACTTC
TRBJ1-2	many	TRBV12-3/TRBV12-4	NA	CASRSGRTPYGYTF	TGTGCCAGCAGGTCCGGACGGACGCCCTATGGCTACACCTTC
TRBJ1-4	many	TRBV28	TRBD1	CASSLYGTGHNEKLFF	TGTGCCAGCAGCCTTTACGGGACAGGGCATAATGAAAAACTGTTTTTT
TRBJ2-2	many	TRBV28	NA	CASRPMPRRTGELFF	TGTGCCAGCAGGCCTATGCCCCGGAGGACCGGGGAGCTGTTTTTT
TRBJ1-2	many	TRBV28	TRBD1	CASRRVTGGSLSGYTF	TGTGCCAGCAGAAGAGTTACAGGGGGGAGCTTGAGTGGCTACACCTTC
TRBJ2-5	few	TRBV12-3/TRBV12-4	TRBD2	CASSIAGESQETQYF	TGTGCCAGCAGCATAGCGGGAGAGAGTCAAGAGACCCAGTACTTC
TRBJ2-1	many	TRBV11-1	NA	CASSMGSPLIQDEQFF	TGTGCCAGCAGCATGGGGTCCCCATTAATCCAGGATGAGCAGTTCTTC